The 26 T cell receptor beta chains in this list originate from one sample, sequenced in a study of T cell repertoires in cytomegalovirus infection. One entry per CDR3 protein results from TCRdb running MiXCR on the reads. The data hold fewer than 1,000,000 distinct CDR3 sequences, with approximately 31% observed a single time. Antigen specificity for these receptors is unknown. Sample: cultured CD8+ T cells from PBMCs, taken from culture after CMV antigen stimulation. All receptors come from a human donor in good health (CMV status not recorded). Some clones in this sample may be carry-over from other donors' samples.

This chain uses TRBV12-3 or TRBV12-4 with TRBJ1-2; unclear D gene. Trimming left V 7 bases short and J 4 bases short, with 10 bases between. The CDR3 runs 12 residues. CDR3 sequence reads: CASMTAPYGYTF. DNA for the CDR3: TGTGCCAGCATGACGGCTCCCTATGGCTACACCTTC.

This chain connects TRBV12-3 or TRBV12-4 to TRBJ1-1; D gene unclear. The CDR3 runs 16 residues. The V and J ends lost 5 bases and 1 base respectively, with 17 bases between them. The CDR3 here is CASSPRLKFGNTEAFF. DNA for the CDR3: TGTGCCAGCAGTCCCCGACTTAAATTTGGGAACACTGAAGCTTTCTTT.

This clonotype has only a few counts. This chain joins TRBV6-2 or TRBV6-3 and TRBJ2-7; 11 bases are shared with TRBD2. After removal of 2 bases from V and 3 bases from J, the junction contained 3 bases not matched to a gene. Germline CDR1 MNHEY, CDR2 SVGEGT. There are 15 residues in the CDR3. CDR3 sequence: CASSYGTSGYYEQYV. CDR3 sequence (DNA): TGTGCCAGCAGTTACGGGACTAGCGGATACTACGAGCAGTACGTC.

The chain is built from TRBV28 and TRBJ2-1; D is uncertain. V lost 1 base, J lost 4 bases, and 14 bases lay in between. The CDR3 spans 16 residues. Per germline, CDR1 MDHEN and CDR2 SYDVKM. The CDR3 DNA follows: TGTGCCAGCAGTTTATCAGACGGGTCCGATTACAATGAGCAGTTCTTC. Translating gives CASSLSDGSDYNEQFF. Together with reference TRBV28 and TRBJ2-1, the CDR3 gives the full variable domain: DVKVTQSSRYLVKRTGEKVFLECVQDMDHENMFWYRQDPGLGLRLIYFSYDVKMKEKGDIPEGYSVSREKKERFSLILESASTNQTSMYLCASSLSDGSDYNEQFFGPGTRLTVL.

The chain combines TRBV12-3 or TRBV12-4 with TRBJ1-1; D may be TRBD1 (5 bases). The CDR3 runs to 14 residues. V lost 3 bases, J lost 5 bases, and 13 bases lay in between. The CDR3 loop reads CASSFKAGWTEAFF. In nucleotides, the CDR3 is TGTGCCAGCAGTTTTAAGGCAGGGTGGACTGAAGCTTTCTTT.

V is TRBV2 and J is TRBJ2-7; perhaps TRBD1 as D (6 bases). V was pared by 8 bases and J by 7 bases, with 15 bases between. Germline V lookup: CDR1 SNHLY, CDR2 FYNNEI. This CDR3 region has 12 residues. CDR3 bases: TGTGCCAGCGGATGGACAGCGAGGGAGCAGTACGTC. Amino acids: CASGWTAREQYV.

A note on this clonotype: A junction boundary mismatches the germline segment, possibly from a read error. V usage is TRBV6-1 and J usage is TRBJ2-1, with 7 bases aligning to TRBD2. From germline, CDR1 is MNHNS and CDR2 SASEGT. The length of the CDR3 is 19 residues. The CDR3 reads CASSQSGRSGGLPNNGQFF. CDR3 nucleotide sequence: TGTGCCAGCAGCCAATCGGGAAGGTCGGGGGGTCTCCCCAACAATGGGCAGTTCTTC.

This chain joins TRBV4-1 and TRBJ1-1; D is perhaps TRBD1 (5 bases). Germline V gene sequence: CDR1 MGHRA, CDR2 YSYEKL. This CDR3 is built from 14 residues. The germline V and J ends were trimmed by 3 bases and 6 bases, with 14 bases remaining between them. The CDR3: CASSHAEGPSEAFF. The CDR3 coding sequence is TGCGCCAGCAGCCACGCTGAGGGACCCTCTGAAGCTTTCTTT.

This clonotype was seen repeatedly, ten times or more. V and J are TRBV7-8 and TRBJ1-1; 8 bases align to TRBD1. CDR1 SGHVS and CDR2 FQNEAQ come from the germline V gene. The CDR3 is 17 residues long. Germline trimming cut 4 bases from V and 4 bases from J; bases unmatched to any gene: 14. CDR3 coding DNA: TGTGCCAGCAGCTCTCCTAGCCAGGGGGCTTACGGCACTGAAGCTTTCTTT. The encoded protein is CASSSPSQGAYGTEAFF.

The chain carries TRBV7-9 and TRBJ2-7; TRBD1 aligns across 8 bases. The germline CDR1 and CDR2 sequences are SEHNR and FQNEAQ (reference sequence). The CDR3 sequence is 15 residues long. V was pared by 3 bases and J by 2 bases, with 6 bases of the junction left unmatched. The CDR3 DNA sequence: TGTGCCAGCAGCTTCCCCGGACAGGGTACCTACGAGCAGTACTTC. It specifies CASSFPGQGTYEQYF.

Note on this clonotype: The junction does not match germline at one end; this may be a read error. The chain uses TRBV6-1 and TRBJ2-7, with D perhaps TRBD1 (7 bases). The germline V gene encodes CDR1 MNHNS and CDR2 SASEGT. This CDR3 region has 15 residues. The CDR3 here is CANSWEEGAWDEQYF. The DNA of the CDR3 is TGTGCCAACAGTTGGGAGGAGGGGGCGTGGGACGAGCAGTACTTC.

A few counts support this clonotype. The chain carries TRBV7-9 and TRBJ2-5; 7 positions match TRBD1. Germline lookup yields CDR1 SEHNR and CDR2 FQNEAQ (reference sequence). The CDR3 extends over 13 amino acids. The ends lost 3 bases at V and 3 bases at J; junction bases unmatched: 1. The CDR3 region has the DNA TGTGCCAGCAGCTTGACAGGGAAAGAGACCCAGTACTTC. It is translated as CASSLTGKETQYF. Supplemented by reference TRBV7-9 and TRBJ2-5, the full variable domain reads DTGVSQNPRHKITKRGQNVTFRCDPISEHNRLYWYRQTLGQGPEFLTYFQNEAQLEKSRLLSDRFSAERPKGSFSTLEIQRTEQGDSAMYLCASSLTGKETQYFGPGTRLLVL.

This chain connects TRBV6-5 to TRBJ2-2; unclear D gene. There are 15 residues in the CDR3. The ends were cut back, 6 bases at V and 0 bases at J, with 11 bases in the middle. Germline CDR1 MNHEY, CDR2 SVGAGI. The CDR3 region has the DNA TGTGCCAGCAGAGTCAGGCGTTCGAACACCGGGGAGCTGTTTTTT. As protein: CASRVRRSNTGELFF.

This clonotype was counted many times. V is TRBV7-8 and J is TRBJ2-3; TRBD2 aligns across 9 bases. Germline CDR1 and CDR2: SGHVS and FQNEAQ. This CDR3 comprises 15 residues. The V gene end was trimmed by 3 bases and the J gene end by 1 base; junction bases not matched to a gene: 2. The CDR3 region is CASSFTSGRTDTQYF. In DNA form, the CDR3 reads TGTGCCAGCAGCTTCACTAGCGGGCGCACAGATACGCAGTATTTT.

This clonotype appeared many times. V and J are TRBV7-9 and TRBJ1-5; 8 bases agree with TRBD1. Losses at the gene ends were 5 bases for V and 1 base for J; bases not matched to a gene: 7. From germline, CDR1 is SEHNR and CDR2 FQNEAQ (reference sequence). This CDR3 is 16 amino acids long. CDR3 in amino acids: CASSPRTGSSNQPQHF. The CDR3 bases are TGTGCCAGCAGCCCCCGGACAGGGTCAAGCAATCAGCCCCAGCATTTT.

This clonotype turned up a few times. The chain joins TRBV4-1 to TRBJ2-1; TRBD1 might be the D (5 bases). V was shortened by 4 bases and J by 1 base, with 11 bases between the two germline ends. CDR1 and CDR2 from the germline V gene are MGHRA and YSYEKL. The CDR3 totals 15 residues. The CDR3 coding sequence is TGCGCCAGCAGCCCCAGGGCCAGTTCCTACAATGAGCAGTTCTTC. Encoded protein: CASSPRASSYNEQFF.

This clonotype has just one count. The chain links TRBV7-4 to TRBJ1-2; TRBD1 matches 8 bases. Losses at the gene ends were 1 base for V and 5 bases for J; bases not matched to a gene: 3. The CDR3 sequence is 14 residues long. The germline V gene has CDR1 SGHVT and CDR2 SQSDAQ. CDR3 region: CASSLGTGLYGYTF. The CDR3, as DNA: TGTGCCAGCAGCTTAGGGACAGGGCTTTATGGCTACACCTTC.

This clonotype was observed a few times. This chain uses TRBV9 with TRBJ2-2, with 9 bases matching TRBD1. Trimming cost V 1 base and J 5 bases; bases outside gene matches: 12. Germline V gene lookup returns CDR1 SGDLS and CDR2 YYNGEE. The CDR3 totals 18 residues. CDR3 sequence (DNA): TGTGCCAGCAGCGTATCCTACCGGGACAGGGCGTTGACCGGGGAGCTGTTTTTT. Amino acids: CASSVSYRDRALTGELFF.

In its sample, this clonotype was seen many times. The chain links TRBV12-3 or TRBV12-4 to TRBJ1-6; no firm D call. The length of the CDR3 is 13 residues. The ends were cut back, 9 bases at V and 7 bases at J, with 13 bases in the middle. CDR3 nucleotides: TGTGCCAGTCGACTCCCCGGAAATTCACCCCTCCACTTT. This encodes CASRLPGNSPLHF.

This clonotype was recorded a few times. The chain employs TRBV12-3 or TRBV12-4 and TRBJ2-5; perhaps TRBD2 as D (5 bases). The CDR3 sequence is 14 residues long. The V gene lost 3 bases and the J gene lost 4 bases, with 12 bases spanning the gap. The CDR3 DNA reads as TGTGCCAGCAGTTTTAGGACCGAGGGAGAGACCCAGTACTTC. Protein product: CASSFRTEGETQYF.

V and J are TRBV7-9 and TRBJ1-6; D ambiguous. CDR1 and CDR2 from the germline V gene are SEHNR and FQNEAQ (reference sequence). The CDR3 is 14 residues long. V lost 1 base, J lost 9 bases, and 10 bases lay in between. In nucleotides, the CDR3 is TGTGCCAGCAGCTTAGTAGGGCTCGGTTCACCCCTCCACTTT. Amino acids: CASSLVGLGSPLHF.

The CDR3 sequence is CASSPGVVEGAGELFF. The CDR3 DNA follows: TGTGCCAGCAGCCCCGGAGTAGTAGAGGGCGCCGGGGAGCTGTTTTTT. The J gene is TRBJ2-2, the V gene TRBV7-2, with TRBD2 as a possible D gene (5 bases). The V and J ends lost 5 bases and 6 bases respectively, with 19 bases between them. CDR3 length equals 16 residues. The germline CDR1 and CDR2 sequences are SGHTA and FQGNSA.

In the case of this clonotype: With a much larger clone just one base away, this may be a read error. The rearrangement joins TRBV7-6 to TRBJ2-3, with D maybe TRBD2 (7 bases). CDR3 size: 17 residues. The germline CDR1 and CDR2 sequences are SGHVS and FNYEAQ. CDR3 bases: TGTGCCTGCAGCGGTCAATGGGGGGGCCGGGGCACAGATACGCAGTATTTT. It yields the protein CACSGQWGGRGTDTQYF.

The CDR3 sequence is CSGFTGGGHYGYTF. As DNA, the CDR3 is TGCAGTGGCTTTACAGGGGGGGGGCACTATGGCTACACCTTC. The genes are TRBV20-1 and TRBJ1-2, with 8 bases lining up with TRBD1. J gave up 3 bases and V 7 bases, and 10 bases lay outside the gene matches. The CDR3 covers 14 residues. Per germline, CDR1 DFQATT and CDR2 SNEGSKA (reference sequence).

This clonotype came up a few times. The chain joins TRBV27 to TRBJ1-4; perhaps TRBD1 as D (5 bases). Germline V gene lookup returns CDR1 MNHEY and CDR2 SMNVEV (reference sequence). This CDR3 has 16 amino acids. Trimming stripped 0 bases from V and 4 bases from J, with 12 bases between. In DNA, the CDR3 is TGTGCCAGCAGTTTATCGAGGGGAAGCCTTAATGAAAAACTGTTTTTT. Protein product: CASSLSRGSLNEKLFF.

The chain employs TRBV10-3 and TRBJ2-5; D not certain. CDR1 is ENHRY, CDR2 SYGVKD, per germline. The CDR3 length is 16 residues. V was pared by 7 bases and J by 4 bases, with 22 bases between. The CDR3 is CAIMSGKAQQRETQYF. The CDR3 DNA reads TGTGCCATCATGTCGGGCAAGGCGCAGCAAAGAGAGACCCAGTACTTC.